The entry that follows covers one T cell receptor (beta chain) sequence. This CDR3 comprises 15 residues. V trimming: 5 bases; J trimming: 2 bases; junction bases outside the gene matches: 5. The germline CDR1 and CDR2 sequences are SGHTA and FQGTGA. The record originates from a study of brain T cells in children with intractable seizures. Described time point: blood from clinic visit 5 months post-surgery; TSC patient then seizure free. Pre-surgery treatment included at least one anti-epileptic drug. Sequenced by immunoSEQ multiplex PCR; TCRdb stores in-frame clones only, minus some. The sample holds about 340,000 clones, nearly 95% seen once.

V gene TRBV7-3 combines with J gene TRBJ2-3; TRBD1 matches 9 bases. This material consisted of peripheral blood, taken 4 to 5 months after surgery. The sequence came from a boy under three years old with tuberous sclerosis and intractable seizures. CDR3: CASSTGQGFTDTQYF. The DNA for the CDR3 is TGTGCCAGCAGCACGGGACAGGGATTCACAGATACGCAGTATTTT.